The 6 T cell receptor beta chains reported below all come from one sample, sequenced in a study of blood T cell repertoires in COVID-19. Generated by immunoSEQ multiplex PCR, the TCRdb table keeps only in-frame clones and is missing some. Of roughly 260,000 clones in the sample, 80% to 90% were seen once. The sequencing input was peripheral blood. All receptors come from a woman in her 40s with acute or convalescent COVID-19.

The chain has TRBV5-1 and TRBJ1-2; D ambiguous. Trimming stripped 0 bases from V and 4 bases from J, with 13 bases between. CDR1 and CDR2 (germline): SGHRS, YFSETQ. The CDR3 covers 15 residues. CDR3 sequence reads: CASSLEAESGYGYTF. CDR3 in DNA: TGCGCCAGCAGCTTGGAGGCCGAGAGCGGCTATGGCTACACCTTC.

This clone was counted only a few times. V gene TRBV19 combines with J gene TRBJ2-1; TRBD2 aligns across 11 bases. V shed 6 bases and J 9 bases; nucleotides not matched to a gene: 13. Germline loops: CDR1 LNHDA, CDR2 SQIVND (reference sequence). CDR3 length: 16 residues. CDR3 region: CASRELAGEGGGEQFF. Here the CDR3 DNA reads TGTGCCAGTAGGGAACTAGCGGGGGAAGGTGGGGGTGAGCAGTTCTTC.

The chain is built from TRBV13 and TRBJ2-7; 7 bases line up with TRBD2. Germline CDR1 is PRHDT and CDR2 is FYEKMQ (reference sequence). The CDR3 contains 16 residues. Trimming cost V 2 bases and J 3 bases; bases outside gene matches: 10. As DNA, the CDR3 is TGTGCCAGCAGCTTAAATGGAGCGGGAAGAGACTACGAGCAGTACGTC. Its translation: CASSLNGAGRDYEQYV.

The chain carries TRBV6-5 and TRBJ1-2; possible D gene TRBD1, 6 bases. Looked up from germline, CDR1 is MNHEY and CDR2 is SVGAGI. This CDR3 contains 13 residues. Trimming removed 0 bases at V and 8 bases at J, with 10 bases between. The CDR3 here is CASSYSGGLGYTF. The CDR3 coding sequence is TGTGCCAGCAGTTACTCGGGGGGGCTGGGCTACACCTTC.

The CDR3 loop reads CLLQTASGPLNTGELFF. Written as DNA, the CDR3 is TGTTTACTTCAAACCGCTAGCGGGCCTCTAAACACCGGGGAGCTGTTTTTT. This rearrangement joins TRBV19 to TRBJ2-2, with 8 bases aligning to TRBD2. The CDR3 spans 17 residues. Germline V gene data show CDR1 as LNHDA and CDR2 as SQIVND (reference sequence). Together with reference TRBV19 and TRBJ2-2, the CDR3 gives the full variable domain: DGGITQSPKYLFRKEGQNVTLSCEQNLNHDAMYWYRQDPGQGLRLIYYSQIVNDFQKGDIAEGYSVSREKKESFPLTVTSAQKNPTAFYLCLLQTASGPLNTGELFFGEGSRLTVL.

The V call is TRBV19, the J call TRBJ2-2; 7 positions match TRBD1. Germline V gene lookup returns CDR1 LNHDA and CDR2 SQIVND (reference sequence). J lost 5 bases, V lost 5 bases, and 8 bases had no gene match. This CDR3 has 15 amino acids. Here the CDR3 DNA reads TGTGCCAGTAGTGGGCAGGGGGAATGGACCGGGGAGCTGTTTTTT. Amino acid sequence: CASSGQGEWTGELFF. Full variable domain (remainder filled in from reference TRBV19 and TRBJ2-2): DGGITQSPKYLFRKEGQNVTLSCEQNLNHDAMYWYRQDPGQGLRLIYYSQIVNDFQKGDIAEGYSVSREKKESFPLTVTSAQKNPTAFYLCASSGQGEWTGELFFGEGSRLTVL.